A single sample gave rise to the 14 T cell receptor beta chains below, sequenced in a study of CD8+ T cells in alopecia areata. cDNA serving as the sequencing template came from extracted, reverse transcribed RNA. TCRdb keeps only in-frame clones here, not all; method: immunoSEQ multiplex PCR. The sample contains more than 110,000 clones, around three fifths of which appear only once. This specimen consisted of CD4+ T cells sorted from blood, obtained at week 0. The receptors shown here come from a human donor with alopecia areata.

The chain carries TRBV4-3 and TRBJ2-2; perhaps TRBD1 as D (6 bases). The germline V gene has CDR1 LGHNA and CDR2 YSLEER. Trimming shortened V by 2 bases and J by 4 bases, and 11 bases separated the two germline ends. This CDR3 region has 15 residues. CDR3 loop: CASSQTTGSTGELFF. The DNA for the CDR3 is TGCGCCAGCAGCCAAACTACAGGGAGCACCGGGGAGCTGTTTTTT.

The chain combines TRBV11-2 with TRBJ2-1, with D tentatively TRBD1 (6 bases). This CDR3 is built from 14 residues. Germline assignment: CDR1 SGHAT and CDR2 FQNNGV. The V and J ends lost 4 bases and 9 bases respectively, with 16 bases between them. The CDR3 loop reads CASSWGNTGTEQFF. CDR3 in DNA: TGTGCCAGCAGCTGGGGGAATACAGGGACTGAGCAGTTCTTC. Full variable domain (remainder filled in from reference TRBV11-2 and TRBJ2-1): EAGVAQSPRYKIIEKRQSVAFWCNPISGHATLYWYQQILGQGPKLLIQFQNNGVVDDSQLPKDRFSAERLKGVDSTLKIQPAKLEDSAVYLCASSWGNTGTEQFFGPGTRLTVL.

The chain links TRBV2 to TRBJ1-2; D is unresolved. The CDR3 spans 11 residues. Germline CDR1 is SNHLY and CDR2 is FYNNEI. CDR3 DNA sequence: TGTGCGGGAAGACAACCATATGGCTACACCTTC. As protein: CAGRQPYGYTF.

The V gene is TRBV27, the J gene TRBJ2-1; 7 bases are a match to TRBD2. The CDR3 has 15 residues. Germline V gene data show CDR1 as MNHEY and CDR2 as SMNVEV (reference sequence). V lost 5 bases to trimming and J lost 4 bases; unmatched junction nucleotides: 8. CDR3 coding DNA: TGTGCCAGCAGTACCAGCGGGGTGAGATACAATGAGCAGTTCTTC. It yields the protein CASSTSGVRYNEQFF.

This clone was observed once. The chain uses TRBV2 and TRBJ2-1, with a tentative D call TRBD2 (6 bases). Germline CDR1 is SNHLY and CDR2 is FYNNEI. V gave up 2 bases and J gave up 8 bases, with 13 bases separating them. This CDR3 region has 14 residues. The CDR3 loop reads CASSERSWGDEQFF. CDR3 nucleotides: TGTGCCAGCAGTGAAAGGTCCTGGGGGGATGAGCAGTTCTTC.

CDR3 in DNA: TGTGCCAGCAGCCCAGGACCGCGCTCTGGGGCCAACGTCCTGACTTTC. Translation gives CASSPGPRSGANVLTF. This chain joins TRBV9 and TRBJ2-6; no firm D call. V was cut by 4 bases and J by 0 bases, with 11 bases left in between. The CDR3 is 16 residues long. The germline V gene has CDR1 SGDLS and CDR2 YYNGEE.

This chain connects TRBV7-9 to TRBJ1-4; 7 nucleotides align to TRBD1. Trimming removed 4 bases from V and 0 bases from J; junction bases left unmatched: 2. The CDR3 is 15 amino acids. Per germline, CDR1 SEHNR and CDR2 FQNEAQ (reference sequence). The CDR3 here is CASSWGQPTNEKLFF. Here the CDR3 DNA reads TGTGCCAGCAGCTGGGGACAGCCAACTAATGAAAAACTGTTTTTT.

This chain joins TRBV29-1 and TRBJ2-3, with a weak D call TRBD2 (7 bases). V gave up 6 bases and J gave up 5 bases, with 15 bases separating them. Looked up from germline, CDR1 is SQVTM and CDR2 is ANQGSEA. The CDR3 is 13 amino acids. The chain's CDR3 is CSVMGGLRDTQYF. CDR3 DNA: TGCAGCGTCATGGGGGGGCTCAGAGATACGCAGTATTTT.

J is TRBJ2-7 and V is TRBV5-1; TRBD2 matches 13 bases. The CDR3 consists of 15 residues. Germline loops: CDR1 SGHRS, CDR2 YFSETQ. The V gene end was trimmed by 1 base and the J gene end by 5 bases; junction bases not matched to a gene: 3. The CDR3 DNA sequence: TGCGCCAGCAGCTTGACTAGCGGGGGGGCCCACGAGCAGTACTTC. This codes for CASSLTSGGAHEQYF.

The rearrangement joins TRBV5-1 to TRBJ1-2; a weak D match, TRBD1 (5 bases). The CDR3 is 13 amino acids. The V end was cut by 2 bases, the J end by 7 bases, with 12 bases between. Looked up from germline, CDR1 is SGHRS and CDR2 is YFSETQ. The CDR3 DNA sequence: TGCGCCAGCAGCTTTTCGGGGGATGGTGGCTACACCTTC. Amino acids: CASSFSGDGGYTF.

This clone came up a few times. V gene TRBV29-1 combines with J gene TRBJ1-5; 9 positions agree with TRBD1. This CDR3 is 14 amino acids long. J lost 4 bases, V lost 4 bases, and 5 bases had no gene match. Germline CDR1 reads SQVTM; CDR2 reads ANQGSEA. DNA of the CDR3: TGCAGCGTTGCCACTGGGACAGGGAATCAGCCCCAGCATTTT. Translated: CSVATGTGNQPQHF.

Details on this clone: The junction differs from germline at one of its ends, possibly a read error. This chain connects TRBV30 to TRBJ2-1; TRBD2 matches 11 bases. This CDR3 spans 12 amino acids. CDR1 is GTSNPN, CDR2 SVGIG, per germline (reference sequence). The CDR3 sequence is CAWSWETSGTLF. The CDR3 DNA is TGTGCCTGGAGTTGGGAGACTAGCGGGACCCTCTTC. Full variable domain (remainder filled in from reference TRBV30 and TRBJ2-1): SQTIHQWPATLVQPVGSPLSLECTVEGTSNPNLYWYRQAAGRGLQLLFYSVGIGQISSEVPQNLSASRPQDRQFILSSKKLLLSDSGFYLCAWSWETSGTLFGPGTRLTVL.

In its sample, this clone was seen once. V gene TRBV19 combines with J gene TRBJ1-2, with 7 bases identical to TRBD1. Trimming at V came to 5 bases and at J to 4 bases, leaving 4 bases not matched to a gene. Germline lookup yields CDR1 LNHDA and CDR2 SQIVND (reference sequence). This CDR3 has 13 amino acids. The CDR3 is CASSHRGSYGYTF. The CDR3 DNA reads as TGTGCCAGTAGTCACAGGGGTAGCTATGGCTACACCTTC.

This clone was recorded once. This chain connects TRBV30 to TRBJ2-4; TRBD1 matches at 7 bases. Germline V gene lookup returns CDR1 GTSNPN and CDR2 SVGIG (reference sequence). CDR3 size: 15 residues. The trim removed 3 bases at V and 0 bases at J, leaving 5 bases unmatched. The CDR3 sequence: CAWSYRGLAKNIQYF. For the CDR3, the DNA is TGTGCCTGGAGCTACAGGGGCCTAGCCAAAAACATTCAGTACTTC.